The clone carrying this T cell receptor beta chain appeared once. Its target is not known. Additional DNA sequences in this sample encode the identical CDR3. This record belongs to a study of cytomegalovirus exposure and HLA in healthy donors. Whole-study findings and limits: Presence/absence analyses assumed roughly uniform sequencing depth across donors, which may not hold.

This CDR3 region has 13 residues. After removal of 8 bases from V and 1 base from J, the junction contained 4 bases not matched to a gene. CDR1 SGHTA and CDR2 FQGNSA come from the germline V gene. A multiplex PCR was run with 60 Vbeta primers and 13 Jbeta primers. Original processing methods: Approximately 11 million of the roughly 80 million unique TCR beta chains counted in a later analysis were shared. Profiling relied on immunoSEQ multiplex PCR, and the TCRdb table lists in-frame clones only, not all of them. V, J and clone size are taken as reported in that table, and D and trimming were inferred from the DNA itself. The sample carries roughly 120,000 clones, roughly two thirds recorded once.

The sequence was collected from a man aged 35-49 years in good health and CMV-seronegative. Sequenced sample: PBMCs. This chain joins TRBV7-2 and TRBJ2-5; TRBD2 aligns across 7 bases. The CDR3 DNA follows: TGTGCCAGCGGGGGGGGACCCCAAGAGACCCAGTACTTC. Translated, it gives CASGGGPQETQYF.